Listed here are 30 T cell receptor beta chains from one sample, sequenced in a study of cytomegalovirus exposure and HLA in healthy donors. Profiling relied on immunoSEQ multiplex PCR, and the TCRdb table lists in-frame clones only, not all of them. The sample includes 130,000 to 150,000 clones, 75% to 90% of them seen just once. What was sequenced was PBMCs. These receptors originate from a woman under 30 in good health and CMV-seropositive.

The chain links TRBV7-6 to TRBJ2-1; TRBD1 agrees at 7 bases. From germline, CDR1 is SGHVS and CDR2 FNYEAQ. V lost 1 base to trimming and J lost 4 bases; unmatched junction nucleotides: 4. The CDR3 consists of 15 residues. The CDR3 bases are TGTGCCAGCAGCTTAGAAGGGACAGTTTACAATGAGCAGTTCTTC. This translates into CASSLEGTVYNEQFF.

The chain is built from TRBV7-2 and TRBJ2-7; no clear D gene. CDR1 and CDR2 from the germline V gene are SGHTA and FQGNSA. The CDR3 runs 14 residues. V was shortened by 1 base and J by 2 bases, with 9 bases between the two germline ends. CDR3 DNA sequence: TGTGCCAGCAGCTTAGGAGCAGGTGCCTACGAGCAGTACTTC. Protein product: CASSLGAGAYEQYF.

CDR3 sequence reads: CASSRTSGETQYF. The DNA for the CDR3 is TGTGCCAGTAGTAGGACTAGCGGAGAGACCCAGTACTTC. The chain recombines TRBV19 with TRBJ2-5; 10 positions match TRBD2. CDR3 size: 13 residues. V lost 4 bases and J lost 4; bases outside the gene matches: 0. Germline V gene sequence: CDR1 LNHDA, CDR2 SQIVND (reference sequence). Using reference TRBV19 and TRBJ2-5 for the parts outside the CDR3, the full variable domain is DGGITQSPKYLFRKEGQNVTLSCEQNLNHDAMYWYRQDPGQGLRLIYYSQIVNDFQKGDIAEGYSVSREKKESFPLTVTSAQKNPTAFYLCASSRTSGETQYFGPGTRLLVL.

This clone was seen only once. The V call is TRBV29-1, the J call TRBJ2-5, with 9 bases lining up with TRBD2. CDR1 is SQVTM and CDR2 is ANQGSEA in the germline V gene. Germline trimming cut 5 bases from V and 5 bases from J; bases unmatched to any gene: 6. The CDR3 is 13 residues long. The CDR3 region is CSVQAGGRETQYF. CDR3 sequence (DNA): TGCAGCGTTCAAGCGGGGGGACGTGAGACCCAGTACTTC.

The chain is built from TRBV6-1 and TRBJ2-2, with no clear D. The CDR3 extends over 13 amino acids. In germline, CDR1 is MNHNS, CDR2 SASEGT. V shed 2 bases and J shed 6 bases, with 7 bases lying between them. DNA of the CDR3: TGTGCCAGCAGTGAAAGCTTCTCCGGGGAGCTGTTTTTT. This translates into CASSESFSGELFF.

The chain uses TRBV12-5 and TRBJ2-6, with D perhaps TRBD1 (5 bases). The V and J ends lost 3 bases and 0 bases respectively, with 12 bases between them. CDR1 and CDR2 from the germline V gene are LGHNT and FRNRAP. The CDR3 has 17 amino acids. The chain's CDR3 is CASGFTTGVSGANVLTF. The CDR3 DNA reads TGTGCTAGTGGTTTTACTACAGGCGTCTCTGGGGCCAACGTCCTGACTTTC. The full variable domain, rest sourced from reference TRBV12-5 and TRBJ2-6, is DARVTQTPRHKVTEMGQEVTMRCQPILGHNTVFWYRQTMMQGLELLAYFRNRAPLDDSGMPKDRFSAEMPDATLATLKIQPSEPRDSAVYFCASGFTTGVSGANVLTFGAGSRLTVL.

The chain couples TRBV15 to TRBJ2-1; D not certain. The CDR3 is 12 amino acids. The V and J ends lost 1 base and 7 bases respectively, with 5 bases between them. The germline V gene encodes CDR1 LNHNV and CDR2 YYDKDF (reference sequence). CDR3 bases: TGTGCCACCAGCAGAGTCCGGAATGAGCAGTTCTTC. This gives the protein CATSRVRNEQFF.

This clone was observed a single time. The J gene is TRBJ2-1, the V gene TRBV5-1, with 11 bases lining up with TRBD2. Germline V gene lookup returns CDR1 SGHRS and CDR2 YFSETQ. CDR3 length: 15 residues. J lost 4 bases, V lost 3 bases, and 3 bases had no gene match. The CDR3 spells CASSSLAGGYNEQFF. The CDR3 coding sequence is TGCGCCAGCAGCTCCCTAGCGGGGGGTTACAATGAGCAGTTCTTC.

In this sample, this clone turned up a few times. The genes are TRBV7-9 and TRBJ2-1; D possibly corresponds to TRBD2 (5 bases). The length of the CDR3 is 14 residues. Germline V gene sequence: CDR1 SEHNR, CDR2 FQNEAQ (reference sequence). Between the trimmed V and J ends, which lost 8 bases and 4 bases, there was a span of 15 bases. The CDR3: CASERTSQYNEQFF. As DNA, the CDR3 is TGTGCCAGCGAGAGGACTTCTCAATACAATGAGCAGTTCTTC.

This clone was seen at least ten times. The rearrangement uses TRBV28 and TRBJ1-2; a weak D match, TRBD1 (5 bases). The CDR3 runs 13 residues. Trimming took off 7 bases at V and 5 bases at J, with 14 bases between the two ends. Germline V gives CDR1 MDHEN, CDR2 SYDVKM. The CDR3 DNA sequence: TGTGCCAGCACCATAGCGGGGGGGTATGGCTACACCTTC. Protein: CASTIAGGYGYTF.

This clone was recorded once. This sequence joins TRBV7-9 and TRBJ2-5; TRBD1 matches 8 bases. The CDR3 is made up of 14 amino acids. The germline V gene has CDR1 SEHNR and CDR2 FQNEAQ (reference sequence). The ends lost 6 bases at V and 3 bases at J; junction bases unmatched: 6. The CDR3 DNA reads TGTGCCAGCAGATTTGACAGGGGAGAAGAGACCCAGTACTTC. This gives the protein CASRFDRGEETQYF.

Here the CDR3 reads CASSPGGPGGYTF. The DNA of the CDR3 is TGTGCCAGCAGCCCCGGCGGGCCGGGTGGCTACACCTTC. The chain recombines TRBV7-2 with TRBJ1-2; D ambiguous. V gave up 5 bases and J gave up 7 bases, with 14 bases separating them. Per germline, CDR1 SGHTA and CDR2 FQGNSA. This CDR3 has 13 residues.

This clone is a singleton in its sample. The chain is built from TRBV28 and TRBJ1-3; D not certain. The CDR3 length is 13 residues. V dropped 3 bases and J dropped 0 bases, with 3 bases sitting between them. The germline CDR1 and CDR2 sequences are MDHEN and SYDVKM. CDR3 residues: CASSFLSGNTIYF. The CDR3 coding sequence is TGTGCCAGCAGTTTCCTCTCTGGAAACACCATATATTTT.

This sequence joins TRBV12-5 and TRBJ2-3; 8 bases map to TRBD1. CDR1 and CDR2 from the germline V gene are LGHNT and FRNRAP. V lost 5 bases, J lost 5 bases, and 9 bases stayed unmatched. This CDR3 is built from 15 residues. The CDR3 sequence is CASGPSGGALDTQYF. CDR3 sequence (DNA): TGTGCTAGTGGTCCATCAGGGGGCGCATTAGATACGCAGTATTTT.

The chain recombines TRBV6-6 with TRBJ2-3; D unclear. V lost 6 bases to trimming and J lost 1 base, with 8 bases between them. CDR1 and CDR2 (germline): MNHNY, SVGAGI (reference sequence). This CDR3 spans 13 amino acids. This CDR3 reads CASSLLGTDTQYF. CDR3 nucleotide sequence: TGTGCCAGCAGCCTCCTCGGCACAGATACGCAGTATTTT.

J is TRBJ1-5 and V is TRBV5-8; D possibly corresponds to TRBD1 (6 bases). Germline V CDR1 and CDR2: SGHTS, YDEGEE. The ends were cut back, 4 bases at V and 2 bases at J, with 13 bases in the middle. This CDR3 has 15 amino acids. The CDR3 DNA sequence: TGTGCCAGCAGCAACGGACAGCCTGGCAATCAGCCCCAGCATTTT. This gives the protein CASSNGQPGNQPQHF.

The chain joins TRBV18 to TRBJ2-5; TRBD1 aligns across 10 bases. Germline CDR1 KGHSH, CDR2 LQKENI. The CDR3 totals 14 residues. V trimming: 3 bases; J trimming: 3 bases; junction bases outside the gene matches: 1. The CDR3 reads CASSPGTGEETQYF. In DNA form, the CDR3 reads TGTGCCAGCTCACCCGGGACAGGGGAAGAGACCCAGTACTTC.

The gene calls are TRBV7-2 and TRBJ2-4, with D unresolved. The CDR3 totals 13 residues. Trimming removed 6 bases at V and 3 bases at J, with 9 bases between. The V gene's germline CDR1 is SGHTA and CDR2 FQGNSA. The CDR3, as DNA: TGTGCCAGCAGGGGCTTCGGCAAAAACATTCAGTACTTC. This translates into CASRGFGKNIQYF.

The chain uses TRBV13 and TRBJ2-3; D is unclear. Trimming left V 2 bases short and J 0 bases short, with 9 bases between. This CDR3 contains 15 residues. Germline-derived CDR1 and CDR2 are PRHDT and FYEKMQ (reference sequence). DNA of the CDR3: TGTGCCAGCAGCTTATACAGCTCCAGCACAGATACGCAGTATTTT. Encoded protein: CASSLYSSSTDTQYF.

The genes are TRBV19 and TRBJ1-1; D gene ambiguous. V lost 7 bases and J 1 base, leaving 10 bases between the germline ends. CDR1 is LNHDA and CDR2 is SQIVND in the germline V gene (reference sequence). This CDR3 comprises 13 residues. The CDR3: CASTKTGNTEAFF. The CDR3 bases are TGTGCCAGTACCAAGACGGGGAACACTGAAGCTTTCTTT. Drawing the rest from reference TRBV19 and TRBJ1-1, the complete variable domain is DGGITQSPKYLFRKEGQNVTLSCEQNLNHDAMYWYRQDPGQGLRLIYYSQIVNDFQKGDIAEGYSVSREKKESFPLTVTSAQKNPTAFYLCASTKTGNTEAFFGQGTRLTVV.

The genes are TRBV7-9 and TRBJ2-7; D possibly corresponds to TRBD1 (6 bases). The CDR3 extends over 15 amino acids. Germline V gene data show CDR1 as SEHNR and CDR2 as FQNEAQ (reference sequence). V was trimmed by 3 bases and J by 2 bases, leaving 14 bases between them. The CDR3 reads CASSLTQGITYEQYF. For the CDR3, the DNA is TGTGCCAGCAGCTTGACACAGGGCATAACCTACGAGCAGTACTTC. Filled out from reference TRBV7-9 and TRBJ2-7, the complete variable domain reads DTGVSQNPRHKITKRGQNVTFRCDPISEHNRLYWYRQTLGQGPEFLTYFQNEAQLEKSRLLSDRFSAERPKGSFSTLEIQRTEQGDSAMYLCASSLTQGITYEQYFGPGTRLTVT.

The rearrangement links TRBV7-3 to TRBJ2-1; D not resolved. Germline V gives CDR1 SGHTA, CDR2 FQGTGA. The CDR3 totals 13 residues. Trimming cost V 5 bases and J 1 base, with 6 bases left between them. The CDR3 DNA follows: TGTGCCAGCAGCCCAGTGTCCTACAATGAGCAGTTCTTC. It translates to CASSPVSYNEQFF.

This clone was observed a handful of times. V is TRBV10-3 and J is TRBJ1-4; no firm D call. Germline V CDR1 and CDR2: ENHRY, SYGVKD. CDR3 length equals 13 residues. V was trimmed by 10 bases and J by 6 bases, leaving 15 bases between them. Here the CDR3 reads CATRGGLDEKLFF. The DNA for the CDR3 is TGTGCCACCCGCGGAGGGTTGGATGAAAAACTGTTTTTT.

The V call is TRBV19, the J call TRBJ2-2, with 7 positions matching TRBD1. CDR3 size: 14 residues. Germline CDR1 LNHDA, CDR2 SQIVND (reference sequence). The trim removed 3 bases at V and 5 bases at J, leaving 3 bases unmatched. CDR3 residues: CASSIDRETGELFF. CDR3 sequence (DNA): TGTGCCAGTAGTATCGACAGGGAGACCGGGGAGCTGTTTTTT.

V is TRBV28 and J is TRBJ2-1; 9 positions match TRBD2. CDR3 size: 16 residues. J gave up 7 bases and V 1 base, and 8 bases lay outside the gene matches. Germline assignment: CDR1 MDHEN and CDR2 SYDVKM. The CDR3 region is CASSLYGGGALNEQFF. The CDR3 DNA follows: TGTGCCAGCAGTTTATATGGCGGGGGGGCCCTGAATGAGCAGTTCTTC. The whole variable domain, filled in from reference TRBV28 and TRBJ2-1, reads DVKVTQSSRYLVKRTGEKVFLECVQDMDHENMFWYRQDPGLGLRLIYFSYDVKMKEKGDIPEGYSVSREKKERFSLILESASTNQTSMYLCASSLYGGGALNEQFFGPGTRLTVL.

V usage is TRBV6-1 and J usage is TRBJ1-3; 9 bases match TRBD1. Trimming took 7 bases from V and 3 from J; bases not matched to a gene: 4. Germline V CDR1 and CDR2: MNHNS, SASEGT. CDR3 size: 14 residues. The CDR3 DNA is TGTGCCAGCATAACAGGGGGCTATGGAAACACCATATATTTT. Protein: CASITGGYGNTIYF.

The J gene is TRBJ1-1, the V gene TRBV27, with D perhaps matching TRBD1 (6 bases). Looked up from germline, CDR1 is MNHEY and CDR2 is SMNVEV (reference sequence). This CDR3 has 13 residues. V lost 4 bases to trimming and J lost 6 bases, with 12 bases between them. The CDR3 spells CASSYRSGAEAFF. The CDR3 bases are TGTGCCAGCAGTTATCGTTCAGGGGCTGAAGCTTTCTTT.

The chain couples TRBV11-2 to TRBJ2-3, with 9 bases lining up with TRBD2. CDR1 SGHAT and CDR2 FQNNGV come from the germline V gene. The CDR3 covers 16 residues. V dropped 1 base and J dropped 0; count of bases not matched to a gene: 2. For the CDR3, the DNA is TGTGCCAGCAGCTTAGTAGCGGGGGCTAGCACAGATACGCAGTATTTT. It specifies CASSLVAGASTDTQYF.

The chain combines TRBV19 with TRBJ2-7, with a tentative D call TRBD1 (5 bases). V lost 5 bases and J 7 bases, leaving 18 bases between the germline ends. CDR1 and CDR2 (germline): LNHDA, SQIVND (reference sequence). The CDR3 is 14 residues long. The CDR3 sequence is CASSSQDMPWEQYF. The CDR3 nucleotides are TGTGCCAGTAGTTCCCAGGACATGCCATGGGAGCAGTACTTC.

On this clone: Other DNA sequences in this sample translate to the same CDR3. J is TRBJ1-5 and V is TRBV27; D not certain. The CDR3 covers 13 residues. Per germline, CDR1 MNHEY and CDR2 SMNVEV (reference sequence). Deletions cut 2 bases from V and 2 bases from J, with 4 bases between. In DNA, the CDR3 is TGTGCCAGCAGTTTACGGGGCAATCAGCCCCAGCATTTT. Protein product: CASSLRGNQPQHF.